The 29 T cell receptor beta chains in this list originate from one sample, sequenced in a study of graft-versus-host responses after intestinal transplantation. Antigens of these TCRs are unknown. The protocol was immunoSEQ multiplex PCR, while the TCRdb copy is restricted to in-frame clones and leaves out a portion. The profile shows about 80,000 clones, 85% to 90% of them singletons. The sequencing used unstimulated CD4+ T cells sorted from spleen or lymph node cells, collected before intestinal transplant. The source of these receptors is a human donor who received an intestinal transplant.

This clone was counted a single time. This chain connects TRBV7-2 to TRBJ1-2; perhaps TRBD1 as D (5 bases). The CDR3 has 15 residues. V gave up 5 bases and J gave up 9 bases, with 22 bases separating them. Germline V lookup: CDR1 SGHTA, CDR2 FQGNSA. The CDR3 DNA is TGTGCCAGCAGCGAAGCCGGACATCCTATTCTGAGCTACACCTTC. Translation: CASSEAGHPILSYTF.

The chain joins TRBV27 to TRBJ1-5, with TRBD1 matching 7 bases. J lost 5 bases, V lost 2 bases, and 18 bases had no gene match. CDR1 is MNHEY and CDR2 is SMNVEV in the germline V gene (reference sequence). This CDR3 region has 19 residues. CDR3 amino acids: CASSLEAPASRGAHQPQHF. The CDR3 DNA reads TGTGCCAGCAGTTTAGAAGCTCCTGCTTCCAGGGGGGCCCATCAGCCCCAGCATTTT.

The chain links TRBV4-2 to TRBJ1-1, with 8 bases lining up with TRBD1. Germline CDR1 LGHNA, CDR2 YNFKEQ. The CDR3 extends over 17 amino acids. V was clipped by 4 bases and J by 5 bases; unmatched bases: 15. CDR3 residues: CASSRGETRGPETEAFF. The CDR3 DNA reads TGTGCCAGCAGCCGAGGAGAAACCAGGGGGCCAGAGACTGAAGCTTTCTTT.

The V and J genes are TRBV7-2 and TRBJ1-2; D may be TRBD1 (6 bases). V was cut by 5 bases and J by 4 bases, with 14 bases left in between. Germline lookup yields CDR1 SGHTA and CDR2 FQGNSA. CDR3 length: 14 amino acids. CDR3 nucleotides: TGTGCCAGCAGCCCCCAGACAGGCTCCTATGGCTACACCTTC. This sequence encodes CASSPQTGSYGYTF.

This sequence joins TRBV28 and TRBJ1-1; D remains ambiguous. Germline CDR1 and CDR2: MDHEN and SYDVKM. This CDR3 is 15 amino acids long. Trimming took off 1 base at V and 2 bases at J, with 11 bases between the two ends. CDR3 in amino acids: CASSLSQAPNTEAFF. The CDR3 nucleotides read TGTGCCAGCAGTTTATCCCAGGCACCCAACACTGAAGCTTTCTTT.

This sequence joins TRBV5-1 and TRBJ2-7; 9 bases are shared with TRBD2. CDR3 length equals 14 residues. The germline V gene has CDR1 SGHRS and CDR2 YFSETQ. V lost 2 bases, J lost 4 bases, and 4 bases stayed unmatched. CDR3 bases: TGCGCCAGCAGCTTTGCGGGGGGGCAATACGAGCAGTACTTC. Translation: CASSFAGGQYEQYF.

The chain carries TRBV2 and TRBJ1-5, with D unclear. The CDR3 covers 14 residues. Germline V gene lookup returns CDR1 SNHLY and CDR2 FYNNEI. V lost 5 bases to trimming and J lost 4 bases, with 12 bases between them. Written as DNA, the CDR3 is TGTGCCAGCAGTCCTGACCGGGTTAATCAGCCCCAGCATTTT. Translating gives CASSPDRVNQPQHF.

This chain links TRBV2 with TRBJ1-6; tentative D call: TRBD1 (6 bases). V lost 4 bases and J 6 bases, leaving 16 bases between the germline ends. The CDR3 covers 16 residues. The germline V gene has CDR1 SNHLY and CDR2 FYNNEI. CDR3: CASSGERGSSNSPLHF. The CDR3 DNA reads TGTGCCAGCAGTGGGGAGAGGGGGAGTAGTAATTCACCCCTCCACTTT.

The genes are TRBV18 and TRBJ2-5; D not resolved. Between the trimmed V and J ends, which lost 8 bases and 1 base, there was a span of 11 bases. The CDR3 runs 13 residues. CDR1 and CDR2 (germline): KGHSH, LQKENI. Here the CDR3 reads CASRGTAQETQYF. The CDR3 coding sequence is TGTGCCAGCCGAGGAACGGCCCAAGAGACCCAGTACTTC.

V usage is TRBV27 and J usage is TRBJ2-7; perhaps TRBD1 as D (6 bases). Germline V gene sequence: CDR1 MNHEY, CDR2 SMNVEV (reference sequence). Trimming stripped 4 bases from V and 3 bases from J, with 31 bases between. This CDR3 is built from 20 residues. CDR3 in amino acids: CASSSVGSGGIRRTLYEQYF. The CDR3, as DNA: TGTGCCAGCAGTTCAGTCGGCTCTGGGGGCATCCGACGAACACTCTACGAGCAGTACTTC.

The chain is built from TRBV19 and TRBJ2-1; tentatively, D is TRBD2 (5 bases). Looked up from germline, CDR1 is LNHDA and CDR2 is SQIVND (reference sequence). With 3 bases removed from V and 4 bases from J, the gap between germline ends came to 7 bases. There are 13 residues in the CDR3. This chain's CDR3 is CASSIEGYNEQFF. CDR3 coding DNA: TGTGCCAGTAGTATTGAGGGATACAATGAGCAGTTCTTC.

The CDR3 spells CASSLDQAYTYEQYF. The CDR3 DNA is TGCGCCAGCAGCTTGGATCAGGCATACACCTACGAGCAGTACTTC. The chain couples TRBV5-1 to TRBJ2-7; D is uncertain. The ends were cut back, 0 bases at V and 2 bases at J, with 12 bases in the middle. Germline CDR1 and CDR2: SGHRS and YFSETQ. The CDR3 has 15 amino acids. Full variable domain (remainder filled in from reference TRBV5-1 and TRBJ2-7): KAGVTQTPRYLIKTRGQQVTLSCSPISGHRSVSWYQQTPGQGLQFLFEYFSETQRNKGNFPGRFSGRQFSNSRSEMNVSTLELGDSALYLCASSLDQAYTYEQYFGPGTRLTVT.

This CDR3 reads CASSQGQPLETQYF. The CDR3 DNA reads TGTGCCAGCAGCCAGGGACAACCCTTAGAGACCCAGTACTTC. The gene calls are TRBV5-4 and TRBJ2-5; possibly TRBD1 for D (6 bases). Trimming removed 4 bases at V and 4 bases at J, with 14 bases between. This CDR3 has 14 residues. Germline V gene sequence: CDR1 SGHNT, CDR2 YYREEE (reference sequence).

The chain couples TRBV7-9 to TRBJ2-6; 7 positions match TRBD1. The V gene's germline CDR1 is SEHNR and CDR2 FQNEAQ (reference sequence). The CDR3 has 15 residues. J lost 3 bases, V lost 2 bases, and 1 base had no gene match. The DNA for the CDR3 is TGTGCCAGCAGCTTAAGGGACAGTGGGGCCAACGTCCTGACTTTC. Encoded protein: CASSLRDSGANVLTF.

V usage is TRBV7-6 and J usage is TRBJ2-1; 12 bases line up with TRBD2. This CDR3 spans 18 amino acids. V lost 1 base and J lost 3; bases outside the gene matches: 7. The germline gives CDR1 SGHVS, CDR2 FNYEAQ. In DNA form, the CDR3 reads TGTGCCAGCAGCTTAGAGTCTAGCGGGAGGGCCTTCTACAATGAGCAGTTCTTC. Translation: CASSLESSGRAFYNEQFF.

The chain uses TRBV4-2 and TRBJ1-1; perhaps TRBD1 as D (6 bases). CDR1 is LGHNA, CDR2 YNFKEQ, per germline. Between the trimmed V and J ends, which lost 2 bases and 1 base, there was a span of 11 bases. The CDR3 runs 15 residues. DNA of the CDR3: TGTGCCAGCAGCCAACGGACAGACACGAACACTGAAGCTTTCTTT. As protein: CASSQRTDTNTEAFF.

The chain is built from TRBV28 and TRBJ1-2, with 8 nucleotides matching TRBD1. Germline V CDR1 and CDR2: MDHEN, SYDVKM. The junction had 2 bases not matched to a gene; V was cut back by 1 base and J by 1 base. The CDR3 is made up of 15 amino acids. The CDR3 is CASSLSQGGNYGYTF. The CDR3, as DNA: TGTGCCAGCAGTTTATCACAGGGGGGTAACTATGGCTACACCTTC.

The J gene is TRBJ1-5, the V gene TRBV6-1, with D unresolved. The CDR3 runs to 13 residues. Deletions cut 3 bases from V and 2 bases from J, with 5 bases between. Per the germline V gene, CDR1 is MNHNS and CDR2 is SASEGT. The CDR3 loop reads CASSERGNQPQHF. The CDR3 DNA sequence: TGTGCCAGCAGTGAGCGTGGCAATCAGCCCCAGCATTTT.

The V gene is TRBV9, the J gene TRBJ2-7, with D maybe TRBD1 (5 bases). This CDR3 spans 15 amino acids. V lost 0 bases and J lost 1, with 11 bases in between. CDR1 is SGDLS, CDR2 YYNGEE, per germline. The CDR3 DNA reads TGTGCCAGCAGCGTAGGGCAGGGCCCTTCCTACGAGCAGTACTTC. Translating gives CASSVGQGPSYEQYF.

The chain's CDR3 is CASSLLGTFEQPQHF. CDR3 in DNA: TGTGCCAGCAGCTTATTGGGGACTTTTGAACAGCCCCAGCATTTT. The V call is TRBV7-2, the J call TRBJ1-5, with a weak D call TRBD1 (5 bases). Germline V gene lookup returns CDR1 SGHTA and CDR2 FQGNSA. V was cut by 2 bases and J by 7 bases, with 15 bases left in between. This CDR3 has 15 residues.

This clone was seen a single time. The chain employs TRBV6-5 and TRBJ1-2; weak D call: TRBD1 (5 bases). Between the trimmed V and J ends, which lost 2 bases and 3 bases, there was a span of 13 bases. The germline V gene encodes CDR1 MNHEY and CDR2 SVGAGI. The CDR3 has 15 residues. Here the CDR3 reads CASSYGLVGDYGYTF. As DNA, the CDR3 is TGTGCCAGCAGTTACGGATTGGTAGGGGACTATGGCTACACCTTC.

This clone showed up just once. The CDR3 bases are TGTGCCAGCAGCGTAGGACTAGCGGGGAGGGGTGAGCAGTTCTTC. Protein product: CASSVGLAGRGEQFF. This rearrangement joins TRBV9 to TRBJ2-1; TRBD2 matches at 11 bases. This CDR3 spans 15 amino acids. The germline V gene encodes CDR1 SGDLS and CDR2 YYNGEE. The V and J ends lost 0 bases and 9 bases, in that order; junction bases with no gene match: 5.

CDR3 protein: CAWRRLGGNTEAFF. The DNA for the CDR3 is TGTGCCTGGAGGAGGCTAGGGGGGAACACTGAAGCTTTCTTT. This sequence joins TRBV30 and TRBJ1-1; maybe TRBD1 (6 bases). Trimming stripped 3 bases from V and 1 base from J, with 12 bases between. Germline V CDR1 and CDR2: GTSNPN, SVGIG (reference sequence). The length of the CDR3 is 14 residues.

The chain couples TRBV27 to TRBJ2-7, with 7 positions matching TRBD2. The CDR3 is 12 residues long. The germline V gene encodes CDR1 MNHEY and CDR2 SMNVEV (reference sequence). Germline trimming cut 3 bases from V and 7 bases from J; bases unmatched to any gene: 3. The CDR3 DNA follows: TGTGCCAGCAGTTTTGTCGGGGGGGAGCAGTACTTC. Protein product: CASSFVGGEQYF.

The chain couples TRBV7-8 to TRBJ1-1; weak D call: TRBD1 (5 bases). Between the trimmed V and J ends, which lost 0 bases and 2 bases, there was a span of 16 bases. The CDR3 sequence is 17 residues long. The germline gives CDR1 SGHVS, CDR2 FQNEAQ. The CDR3 loop is CASSLAGILTVNTEAFF. CDR3 DNA sequence: TGTGCCAGCAGCTTAGCCGGAATATTGACAGTTAACACTGAAGCTTTCTTT.

This chain uses TRBV14 with TRBJ1-1; D gene unclear. The germline V gene has CDR1 SGHDN and CDR2 FVKESK. V gave up 4 bases and J gave up 1 base, with 10 bases separating them. This CDR3 region has 14 residues. The CDR3, as DNA: TGTGCCAGCAGCCCTCGCGCGGGGAACACTGAAGCTTTCTTT. Its protein product is CASSPRAGNTEAFF.

Regarding this clone: Its ends do not fully match the called genes, so a read error is possible. The V and J genes are TRBV5-1 and TRBJ2-7; 8 bases match TRBD1. The CDR3 is 14 amino acids. CDR1 is SGHRS, CDR2 YFSETQ, per germline. Written as DNA, the CDR3 is TGCGTCAGCAGCCTATGGGACAGGAGCTACGAGCAGTACTTC. It yields the protein CVSSLWDRSYEQYF.

The gene calls are TRBV6-5 and TRBJ2-7; D is unresolved. Trimming stripped 2 bases from V and 2 bases from J, with 7 bases between. The CDR3 consists of 13 residues. CDR1 and CDR2 from the germline V gene are MNHEY and SVGAGI. The CDR3 sequence: CASSYGQTYEQYF. DNA of the CDR3: TGTGCCAGCAGTTACGGGCAAACCTACGAGCAGTACTTC.

The gene calls are TRBV7-8 and TRBJ1-5; maybe TRBD1 (6 bases). This CDR3 spans 19 amino acids. Trimming removed 0 bases at V and 5 bases at J, with 23 bases between. The germline gives CDR1 SGHVS, CDR2 FQNEAQ. This chain's CDR3 is CASSLARGGKAGVDQPQHF. Here the CDR3 DNA reads TGTGCCAGCAGCTTAGCACGGGGGGGCAAAGCTGGGGTCGATCAGCCCCAGCATTTT.